This note documents a single T cell receptor beta chain sequence. Donors each provided ten milliliters of peripheral blood. CDR1 and CDR2 from the germline V gene are MNHNY and SVGAGI (reference sequence). The CDR3 is 16 amino acids. V dropped 5 bases and J dropped 2 bases, with 17 bases sitting between them. This entry belongs to a study of blood T cells in healthy people across ages. For the second PCR, which ran for 7 to 11 cycles, a sample-barcoded 5' primer and a J-beta primer mix were used. TCRdb independently ran MiXCR on the 5' RACE reads; one entry per CDR3 protein. The sample holds fewer than 2 million distinct CDR3 sequences, 30% to 40% seen once.

The receptor was isolated from a human donor in good health. This chain joins TRBV6-6 and TRBJ2-3, with D perhaps matching TRBD1 (5 bases). Sample: blood. The CDR3 DNA follows: TGTGCCAGCAGTCTCCCGCCAGGGCGCGACACAGATACGCAGTATTTT. As protein: CASSLPPGRDTDTQYF.